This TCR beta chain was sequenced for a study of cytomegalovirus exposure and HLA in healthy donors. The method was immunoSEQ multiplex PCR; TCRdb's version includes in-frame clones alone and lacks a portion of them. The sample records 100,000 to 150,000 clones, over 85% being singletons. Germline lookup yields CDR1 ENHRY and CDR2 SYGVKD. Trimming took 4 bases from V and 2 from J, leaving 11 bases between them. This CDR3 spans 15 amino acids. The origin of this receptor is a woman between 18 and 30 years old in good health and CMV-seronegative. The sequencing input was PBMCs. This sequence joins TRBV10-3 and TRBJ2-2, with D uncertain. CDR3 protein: CAISGDNLNTGELFF. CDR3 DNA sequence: TGTGCCATCAGTGGAGATAATCTTAACACCGGGGAGCTGTTTTTT.